The clone carrying this T cell receptor (beta chain) was observed many times. The data are from a study of low-dose radiotherapy and immunotherapy resistance in tumors. This CDR3 comprises 15 residues. The germline gives CDR1 LGHDT, CDR2 YNNKEL (reference sequence). J was trimmed by 7 bases and V by 4 bases; bases with no gene match: 10. Primers targeting TRAV and TRBV primed first-strand cDNA, covering alpha and beta chains. A constant-region primer paired with the V-primer adapter amplified TCRs over about 20 PCR cycles. TCRdb itself ran the reads through MiXCR, one entry per CDR3 protein. This sample has 65,000 to 90,000 distinct CDR3 sequences, with approximately 17% found just once. Noted time point: before trial treatment.

The sample was PBMCs, taken before treatment. The sequence derives from a male donor with prostate cancer. The chain has TRBV3-1 and TRBJ2-1; 7 bases line up with TRBD2. The CDR3 protein is CASSPRRRERNEQFF. Written as DNA, the CDR3 is TGTGCCAGCAGCCCCCGACGGCGGGAGAGGAATGAGCAGTTCTTC.